The 8 T cell receptor beta chains in this list originate from one sample, sequenced in a study of blood T cell repertoires in COVID-19. The repertoire was sequenced with immunoSEQ multiplex PCR; TCRdb's copy has only in-frame clones and lacks some. There are hundreds of thousands of clones in the sample; approximately 90% occur only once, and approximately 1.6% lies in the top ten. The sequencing input was PBMCs or T cells enriched from blood (not recorded which). These receptors came from a man aged 35 to 55 who had recovered from COVID-19.

The V call is TRBV27, the J call TRBJ2-5; the match to TRBD2 covers 9 bases. Germline V CDR1 and CDR2: MNHEY, SMNVEV (reference sequence). Trimming removed 8 bases from V and 10 bases from J; junction bases left unmatched: 20. The CDR3 consists of 16 residues. CDR3 sequence reads: CASSPGLAPDPRDQYF. CDR3 nucleotide sequence: TGTGCCAGCTCCCCCGGACTAGCGCCTGACCCGAGGGACCAGTACTTC.

V usage is TRBV2 and J usage is TRBJ2-5; D is perhaps TRBD2 (6 bases). This CDR3 spans 17 amino acids. The V and J ends lost 1 base and 5 bases respectively, with 20 bases between them. Germline V gene lookup returns CDR1 SNHLY and CDR2 FYNNEI. Here the CDR3 DNA reads TGTGCCAGCAGTGAAGGGGTTACCAAGGAGGGTTGGGAGACCCAGTACTTC. It codes for CASSEGVTKEGWETQYF.

Regarding this clone: This sample includes further DNA sequences coding for the same CDR3. J is TRBJ2-5 and V is TRBV7-2; tentative D call: TRBD1 (5 bases). CDR1 is SGHTA and CDR2 is FQGNSA in the germline V gene. Trimming removed 3 bases from V and 1 base from J, with 6 bases in between. There are 13 residues in the CDR3. The CDR3 sequence: CASSFTGQETQYF. The CDR3 DNA follows: TGTGCCAGCAGCTTCACAGGCCAAGAGACCCAGTACTTC.

This clone occurred a few times. The identical CDR3 is also encoded by other nucleotide sequences in the sample. The V call is TRBV15, the J call TRBJ2-7, with D uncertain. V lost 0 bases and J 2 bases, leaving 5 bases between the germline ends. From germline, CDR1 is LNHNV and CDR2 YYDKDF (reference sequence). The length of the CDR3 is 13 residues. The CDR3 DNA sequence: TGTGCCACCAGCAGAGACAGAACCTACGAGCAGTACTTC. Its protein is CATSRDRTYEQYF.

This chain joins TRBV11-3 and TRBJ2-7; 9 nucleotides match TRBD1. Germline CDR1 is SGHNT and CDR2 is YENEEA. CDR3 length equals 15 residues. Trimming at V came to 5 bases and at J to 3 bases, leaving 8 bases not matched to a gene. CDR3 protein: CASSEGTGLDYEQYF. The CDR3, as DNA: TGTGCCAGCAGCGAGGGGACAGGGCTGGACTACGAGCAGTACTTC.

Concerning this clone itself: The same CDR3 is also encoded by other DNA sequences in this sample. The gene calls are TRBV29-1 and TRBJ1-1; a weak D match, TRBD1 (6 bases). The V end lost 3 bases, the J end lost 7 bases, and 6 bases lay between the germline ends. The CDR3 is made up of 10 amino acids. CDR1 and CDR2 (germline): SQVTM, ANQGSEA. In nucleotides, the CDR3 is TGCAGCGTTGAGGACAGTGAAGCTTTCTTT. The encoded protein is CSVEDSEAFF.

This chain links TRBV5-4 with TRBJ2-5; D possibly corresponds to TRBD2 (6 bases). Trimming removed 4 bases at V and 5 bases at J, with 21 bases between. This CDR3 is built from 16 residues. Germline lookup yields CDR1 SGHNT and CDR2 YYREEE (reference sequence). CDR3 bases: TGTGCCAGCAGCCCGGCTGGCGGCCGAGGAGGGGAGACCCAGTACTTC. The encoded protein is CASSPAGGRGGETQYF.

The chain combines TRBV5-1 with TRBJ2-1; 11 bases are a match to TRBD2. The J segment lost 6 bases and the V segment lost 4 bases, leaving 9 bases of the junction unmatched. CDR3 size: 16 residues. Germline assignment: CDR1 SGHRS and CDR2 YFSETQ. This chain's CDR3 is CASSKTGLAASNEQFF. Here the CDR3 DNA reads TGCGCCAGCAGCAAGACGGGACTAGCGGCGAGCAATGAGCAGTTCTTC.